The 14 T cell receptor beta chains reported below all come from one sample, sequenced in a study of blood T cells in healthy people across ages. Next came a second PCR, run for about 6 to 11 cycles, which used a sample-barcoded 5' primer along with a J-beta primer mix. TCRdb analysed the 5' RACE reads with MiXCR anew, one entry per CDR3 protein. The sample comprises 600,000 to 850,000 distinct CDR3 sequences, about 42% of which are singletons, and around a fifth rests with the top ten. The sample was blood. Receptor source: a woman between 55 and 75 years old in good health.

This clonotype was picked up a small number of times. This rearrangement joins TRBV6-2 or TRBV6-3 to TRBJ2-7, with 16 bases fitting TRBD2. V lost 6 bases and J lost 4; bases outside the gene matches: 9. The CDR3 is 17 residues long. Germline V gives CDR1 MNHEY, CDR2 SVGEGT. CDR3 protein: CASSPGTSGRAIYEQYF. Here the CDR3 DNA reads TGTGCCAGCAGCCCTGGGACTAGCGGGAGGGCCATTTACGAGCAGTACTTC.

Concerning this clonotype: This may arise from a read error, as a much more abundant clone is one base away. V usage is TRBV4-2 and J usage is TRBJ2-5; D is ambiguous. Trimming shortened V by 0 bases and J by 7 bases, and 9 bases separated the two germline ends. CDR1 LGHNA and CDR2 YNFKEQ come from the germline V gene. This CDR3 spans 13 amino acids. CDR3 region: CASSQDRAATQYF. In nucleotides, the CDR3 is TGTGCCAGCAGCCAAGATCGGGCAGCGACCCAGTACTTC.

This clonotype was counted a single time. It may be a read error: a sequence one base away is much more abundant. The chain recombines TRBV7-2 with TRBJ2-5; D is undetermined. Trimming took 3 bases from V and 5 from J, leaving 10 bases between them. The CDR3 consists of 13 residues. Germline CDR1 is SGHTA and CDR2 is FQGNSA. The DNA for the CDR3 is TGTGCCAGCAGCTTTTGGGTGGTGGAGACCCAGTACTTC. Its translation: CASSFWVVETQYF.

The chain employs TRBV3-1 and TRBJ1-2, with D perhaps TRBD1 (6 bases). V was pared by 0 bases and J by 5 bases, with 10 bases between. The CDR3 has 14 residues. Germline CDR1 is LGHDT and CDR2 is YNNKEL (reference sequence). CDR3 residues: CASSQETGLYGYTF. The CDR3 DNA sequence: TGTGCCAGCAGCCAAGAGACAGGTTTATATGGCTACACCTTC. Using reference TRBV3-1 and TRBJ1-2 for the parts outside the CDR3, the full variable domain is DTAVSQTPKYLVTQMGNDKSIKCEQNLGHDTMYWYKQDSKKFLKIMFSYNNKELIINETVPNRFSPKSPDKAHLNLHINSLELGDSAVYFCASSQETGLYGYTFGSGTRLTVV.

This chain connects TRBV30 to TRBJ1-2, with D uncertain. Germline V gene lookup returns CDR1 GTSNPN and CDR2 SVGIG (reference sequence). The CDR3 has 13 amino acids. V was clipped by 0 bases and J by 13 bases, with 18 bases between them. The CDR3 nucleotides are TGTGCCTGGAGTGTATCAGTACCGGGTTTCGTCACCTTC. Translating gives CAWSVSVPGFVTF. Full variable domain (missing parts from reference TRBV30 and TRBJ1-2): SQTIHQWPATLVQPVGSPLSLECTVEGTSNPNLYWYRQAAGRGLQLLFYSVGIGQISSEVPQNLSASRPQDRQFILSSKKLLLSDSGFYLCAWSVSVPGFVTFGSGTRLTVV.

The V gene is TRBV29-1, the J gene TRBJ2-5; 7 positions agree with TRBD1. V was pared by 1 base and J by 1 base, with 6 bases of the junction left unmatched. The CDR3 contains 15 residues. Germline values: CDR1 SQVTM, CDR2 ANQGSEA. CDR3 region: CSVEGTGASQETQYF. The DNA for the CDR3 is TGCAGCGTTGAAGGAACAGGGGCTTCCCAAGAGACCCAGTACTTC.

There are many counts of this clonotype. This chain connects TRBV3-1 to TRBJ1-5, with unresolved D. Germline values: CDR1 LGHDT, CDR2 YNNKEL (reference sequence). This CDR3 region has 14 residues. V was cut by 1 base and J by 5 bases, with 9 bases left in between. Written as DNA, the CDR3 is TGTGCCAGCAGCCAAGGCCTAACCGATCAGCCCCAGCATTTT. Its translation is CASSQGLTDQPQHF.

Only a few counts were recorded for this clonotype. V is TRBV7-3 and J is TRBJ2-1; 10 nucleotides line up with TRBD2. The CDR3 length is 16 residues. Germline CDR1 reads SGHTA; CDR2 reads FQGTGA. The V segment lost 1 base and the J segment 8 bases; nucleotides outside the gene matches: 8. CDR3 in DNA: TGTGCCAGCAGCTTAAATGGAGCGGGGGGGCTTTATGAGCAGTTCTTC. Protein product: CASSLNGAGGLYEQFF. The full variable domain, in which reference TRBV7-3 and TRBJ2-1 provide the parts outside the CDR3, is GAGVSQTPSNKVTEKGKYVELRCDPISGHTALYWYRQSLGQGPEFLIYFQGTGAADDSGLPNDRFFAVRPEGSVSTLKIQRTERGDSAVYLCASSLNGAGGLYEQFFGPGTRLTVL.

This rearrangement joins TRBV20-1 to TRBJ2-5; D possibly corresponds to TRBD2 (6 bases). The germline V gene encodes CDR1 DFQATT and CDR2 SNEGSKA (reference sequence). The CDR3 is 14 residues long. With 6 bases removed from V and 5 bases from J, the gap between germline ends came to 19 bases. The CDR3 protein is CSAQVGGGRETQYF. The CDR3 DNA follows: TGCAGTGCCCAGGTCGGGGGAGGCCGGGAGACCCAGTACTTC.

In regard to this clonotype: It may be a read error: a sequence one base away is much more abundant. The chain couples TRBV20-1 to TRBJ2-4; tentative D call: TRBD2 (5 bases). Trimming took 7 bases from V and 2 from J, leaving 15 bases between them. The CDR3 has 14 amino acids. The germline gives CDR1 DFQATT, CDR2 SNEGSKA (reference sequence). CDR3 DNA sequence: TGCAGTGATAGTAGAGGGAATACCAAAAACATTCAGTACTTC. Translating gives CSDSRGNTKNIQYF.

This chain connects TRBV7-2 to TRBJ2-7; a weak D match, TRBD2 (6 bases). This CDR3 is built from 14 residues. Trimming cost V 4 bases and J 7 bases, with 17 bases left between them. Germline V lookup: CDR1 SGHTA, CDR2 FQGNSA. CDR3 coding DNA: TGTGCCAGCAGCTCCCCCAGGGACTCCAATGAGCAGTACTTC. Its translation: CASSSPRDSNEQYF.

This sequence joins TRBV11-3 and TRBJ2-2; D might be TRBD1 or TRBD2, each matching 5 bases. Per the germline V gene, CDR1 is SGHNT and CDR2 is YENEEA. V dropped 6 bases and J dropped 1 base, with 12 bases sitting between them. CDR3 size: 15 residues. The CDR3 sequence: CASRSGTENTGELFF. The CDR3 bases are TGTGCCAGCAGATCCGGGACGGAGAACACCGGGGAGCTGTTTTTT.

J is TRBJ2-3 and V is TRBV6-1; 9 nucleotides match TRBD2. The CDR3 extends over 18 amino acids. Germline trimming cut 0 bases from V and 0 bases from J; bases unmatched to any gene: 7. Per germline, CDR1 MNHNS and CDR2 SASEGT. CDR3 residues: CASSEALSGGRSTDTQYF. The CDR3 nucleotides are TGTGCCAGCAGTGAAGCGTTGAGCGGGGGGCGTAGCACAGATACGCAGTATTTT.

The gene calls are TRBV4-3 and TRBJ2-1, with 8 bases lining up with TRBD1. Germline assignment: CDR1 LGHNA and CDR2 YSLEER. The length of the CDR3 is 16 residues. Trimming at V came to 5 bases and at J to 3 bases, leaving 9 bases not matched to a gene. In DNA, the CDR3 is TGCGCCAGCAGCTTTGCCGGGACAGGCAACTACAATGAGCAGTTCTTC. Its translation: CASSFAGTGNYNEQFF.